This is a list of T cell receptor beta chains from one sample in a study of CD8 T cells in Susac syndrome. TCRdb recomputed calls from the immunoSEQ multiplex PCR reads with MiXCR, one row per CDR3 protein. The sample shows tens of thousands of distinct CDR3 sequences, approximately 95% of them seen only once. The material sequenced was CD8+ T cells from PBMCs. These receptors came from a human donor with Susac syndrome. Both conserved end residues are part of each CDR3. D genes are given only for firm matches. Clone size appears in some rows only: once, few, many, or a class for an expanded clone.

>.|.|TRBJ2-7|TRBV6-2/TRBV6-3
CASRVEGRGEQYF
TGTGCCAGCAGAGTTGAGGGCCGGGGCGAGCAGTACTTC
>.|few|TRBJ2-1|TRBV12-3/TRBV12-4
CASSFLDEQFF
TGTGCCAGCAGTTTTCTCGATGAGCAGTTCTTC
>.|.|TRBJ2-7|TRBV29-1
CSVEGLGYEQYF
TGCAGCGTTGAGGGACTGGGGTACGAGCAGTACTTC
>TRBD2|.|TRBJ2-5|TRBV20-1
CSAGILGLAGGPRQETQYF
TGCAGTGCTGGGATACTGGGACTAGCGGGAGGGCCACGCCAAGAGACCCAGTACTTC
>.|once|TRBJ1-4|TRBV20-1
CSAREGDGEKLFF
TGCAGTGCTAGAGAAGGGGATGGGGAAAAACTGTTTTTT
>TRBD1|once|TRBJ2-7|TRBV9
CASSVGTGAYEQYF
TGTGCCAGCAGCGTCGGGACAGGGGCCTACGAGCAGTACTTC
>TRBD2|.|TRBJ2-1|TRBV30
CAWSGYSGRGYEQFF
TGTGCCTGGTCGGGATACAGCGGGAGGGGGTATGAGCAGTTCTTC
>.|.|TRBJ2-3|TRBV30
CAWSISADTDTQYF
TGTGCCTGGAGTATTAGTGCCGACACAGATACGCAGTATTTT
>TRBD1|.|TRBJ2-2|TRBV4-1
CASSQIPGQGNGELFF
TGCGCCAGCAGCCAAATCCCCGGACAGGGTAACGGGGAGCTGTTTTTT
>TRBD1|.|TRBJ2-7|TRBV7-9
CASSSGQGLVEQYF
TGTGCCAGCAGCTCGGGACAGGGGTTGGTCGAGCAGTACTTC
>.|.|TRBJ2-7|TRBV29-1
CSVEYRSSYEQYF
TGCAGCGTTGAATACAGGAGCTCCTACGAGCAGTACTTC
>.|.|TRBJ2-3|TRBV19
CASSIAGPLHTTDTQYF
TGTGCCAGTAGTATCGCAGGGCCCCTTCATACCACAGATACGCAGTATTTT
>.|.|TRBJ1-2|TRBV4-1
CASSQSIDRTNYGYTF
TGCGCCAGCAGCCAGTCCATTGACAGGACTAACTATGGCTACACCTTC
>TRBD1|.|TRBJ2-7|TRBV5-4
CASSIDRALSYEQYF
TGTGCCAGCAGCATAGACAGGGCACTCTCCTACGAGCAGTACTTC
>TRBD2|.|TRBJ2-3|TRBV3-1
CASSQEAGGTDTQYF
TGTGCCAGCAGCCAAGAGGCGGGAGGCACAGATACGCAGTATTTT
>.|.|TRBJ1-2|TRBV9
CASSVEGQGEGYTF
TGTGCCAGCAGCGTAGAAGGGCAGGGTGAAGGCTACACCTTC
>.|.|TRBJ1-1|TRBV20-1
CSARVQDKDTEAFF
TGCAGTGCTAGAGTTCAGGACAAGGACACTGAAGCTTTCTTT
>TRBD1|once|TRBJ2-7|TRBV5-6
CASSIQGSSYEQYF
TGTGCCAGCAGCATACAGGGGAGCTCCTACGAGCAGTACTTC
>TRBD2|.|TRBJ2-3|TRBV5-6
CASSSNYATSGHTDTQYF
TGTGCCAGCAGCTCCAATTACGCCACTAGCGGGCACACAGATACGCAGTATTTT
>.|.|TRBJ1-4|TRBV15
CATSRGGINEKLFF
TGTGCCACCAGCAGAGGAGGGATTAATGAAAAACTGTTTTTT
>.|.|TRBJ1-1|TRBV6-6
CASSYSLGGTEAFF
TGTGCCAGCAGTTACTCGCTCGGAGGCACTGAAGCTTTCTTT
>.|once|TRBJ2-7|TRBV30
CAWSVGQTYEQYF
TGTGCCTGGAGTGTAGGGCAGACCTACGAGCAGTACTTC
>.|once|TRBJ2-2|TRBV12-3/TRBV12-4
CASSFFTGELFF
TGTGCCAGCAGTTTTTTCACCGGGGAGCTGTTTTTT
>.|.|TRBJ2-1|TRBV5-6
CASTPQGTYNEQFF
TGTGCCAGCACCCCCCAGGGGACCTACAATGAGCAGTTCTTC
>.|.|TRBJ2-5|TRBV7-9
CASSYLMQGETQYF
TGTGCCAGCAGCTACCTGATGCAGGGAGAGACCCAGTACTTC
>.|.|TRBJ1-2|TRBV7-2
CASSRPTDDPYGYTF
TGTGCCAGCTCACGGCCCACGGATGATCCCTATGGCTACACCTTC
>.|.|TRBJ1-1|TRBV28
CASSFTLNTEAFF
TGTGCCAGCAGTTTCACATTGAACACTGAAGCTTTCTTT
>.|.|TRBJ1-1|TRBV25-1
CASSELDSRNEAFF
TGTGCCAGCAGTGAACTCGACAGTCGGAATGAAGCTTTCTTT
>TRBD2|.|TRBJ2-1|TRBV20-1
CSARTSVYNEQFF
TGCAGTGCTCGAACTAGCGTTTACAATGAGCAGTTCTTC
>.|.|TRBJ2-7|TRBV28
CASSSQGEQYF
TGTGCCAGCAGTTCGCAAGGCGAGCAGTACTTC
>.|.|TRBJ2-1|TRBV27
CASSTDGTLYNEQFF
TGTGCCAGCAGTACTGACGGGACGCTATACAATGAGCAGTTCTTC
>.|.|TRBJ2-1|TRBV18
CASSAGTLVNEQFF
TGTGCCAGCTCAGCCGGGACCTTAGTCAATGAGCAGTTCTTC
>.|.|TRBJ2-1|TRBV20-1
CSARDGVAVLNNEQFF
TGCAGTGCTAGAGATGGAGTCGCGGTACTGAACAATGAGCAGTTCTTC
>.|.|TRBJ1-1|TRBV30
CAWGPGRGNTEAFF
TGTGCCTGGGGTCCGGGTCGGGGGAACACTGAAGCTTTCTTT
>.|.|TRBJ1-3|TRBV3-1
CASSQDSGAGNTIYF
TGTGCCAGCAGCCAAGATTCAGGGGCTGGAAACACCATATATTTT
>TRBD2|.|TRBJ2-7|TRBV13
CASSFSGRPLDEQYF
TGTGCCAGCAGCTTTAGCGGGAGACCCCTCGACGAGCAGTACTTC
>.|.|TRBJ1-1|TRBV5-1
CASSGAWDTEAFF
TGCGCCAGCAGCGGAGCATGGGACACTGAAGCTTTCTTT
>.|.|TRBJ2-6|TRBV5-6
CASSFGGSDVLTF
TGTGCCAGCAGCTTTGGGGGGAGCGACGTCCTGACTTTC
>.|.|TRBJ1-1|TRBV7-9
CASSLVGRDGGTEAFF
TGTGCCAGCAGCTTAGTTGGGAGGGATGGTGGTACTGAAGCTTTCTTT
>TRBD2|once|TRBJ2-1|TRBV4-2
CASSSPGLAGDEQFF
TGTGCCAGCAGCTCCCCGGGACTAGCGGGAGATGAGCAGTTCTTC
>.|once|TRBJ2-7|TRBV20-1
CSATQTADHEQYF
TGCAGTGCGACCCAGACAGCGGACCACGAGCAGTACTTC
>TRBD1|.|TRBJ1-2|TRBV29-1
CSVEHSGTGASHGYTF
TGCAGCGTTGAGCACTCCGGGACAGGGGCAAGCCATGGCTACACCTTC
>.|.|TRBJ2-3|TRBV11-2
CASSLRPDTQYF
TGTGCCAGCAGCTTACGTCCAGATACGCAGTATTTT
>TRBD1|.|TRBJ2-1|TRBV19
CASSIGTGSYNEQFF
TGTGCCAGTAGTATTGGGACAGGGTCATACAATGAGCAGTTCTTC
>.|.|TRBJ2-1|TRBV7-9
CASSLGWGQQDNEQFF
TGTGCCAGCAGCTTAGGTTGGGGACAACAAGACAATGAGCAGTTCTTC
>TRBD2|.|TRBJ2-7|TRBV20-1
CSARSGGEMGEQYF
TGCAGTGCTAGATCTGGGGGGGAAATGGGAGAGCAGTACTTC
>.|.|TRBJ2-3|TRBV29-1
CSVARSTDTQYF
TGCAGCGTTGCACGAAGCACAGATACGCAGTATTTT
>.|.|TRBJ2-7|TRBV12-3/TRBV12-4
CASSPGPSYEQYF
TGTGCCAGCAGCCCGGGTCCTTCCTACGAGCAGTACTTC
>.|.|TRBJ1-1|TRBV12-3/TRBV12-4
CASSFPTVKVNTEAFF
TGTGCCAGCAGTTTTCCGACGGTGAAGGTGAACACTGAAGCTTTCTTT
>.|once|TRBJ2-5|TRBV27
CASSTWTRGETQYF
TGTGCCAGCAGTACCTGGACCCGAGGGGAGACCCAGTACTTC
>.|.|TRBJ2-3|TRBV20-1
CSATDLSGNTDTQYF
TGCAGTGCTACCGACTTGAGTGGAAACACAGATACGCAGTATTTT
>.|.|TRBJ1-2|TRBV9
CASSAAGGGYGYTF
TGTGCCAGCAGCGCCGCGGGTGGGGGATATGGCTACACCTTC
>.|.|TRBJ2-7|TRBV19
CASSIGVWAYEQYF
TGTGCCAGTAGTATCGGAGTGTGGGCCTACGAGCAGTACTTC
>.|.|TRBJ2-2|TRBV9
CASSVGSGELFF
TGTGCCAGCAGCGTAGGGAGCGGGGAGCTGTTTTTT
>.|.|TRBJ2-7|TRBV4-1
CASSQVAIADLEQYF
TGCGCCAGCAGCCAAGTTGCGATAGCGGACTTAGAGCAGTACTTC
>.|few|TRBJ2-6|TRBV6-5
CASSSGGANVLTF
TGTGCCAGCAGTTCCGGTGGGGCCAACGTCCTGACTTTC
>TRBD2|.|TRBJ2-1|TRBV20-1
CSARDGGRSEQFF
TGCAGTGCTAGAGATGGCGGGAGGAGTGAGCAGTTCTTC
>.|.|TRBJ2-3|TRBV28
CASSLYPSVTGGTDTQYF
TGTGCCAGCAGTTTGTACCCGAGTGTGACAGGAGGCACAGATACGCAGTATTTT
>.|.|TRBJ2-1|TRBV29-1
CSVEGTGTYNEQFF
TGCAGCGTTGAAGGGACGGGAACATACAATGAGCAGTTCTTC